This record looks at one TCR beta chain sequence and its context. The antigen is unknown. MiXCR, applied by TCRdb to the reads, yields one record per CDR3 protein. The sample holds about 65,000 distinct CDR3 sequences, more than 45% seen once. The data derive from a study of type 1 regulatory T cells. Study in general: This in vitro CD4 product, T-allo10, is enriched for Tr1 cells and alloantigen-specific. Study-level points and caveats: Compared with non-Tr1 cells, Tr1 cells showed a narrower TCR repertoire.

This CDR3 spans 15 amino acids. Trimming took off 11 bases at V and 4 bases at J, with 23 bases between the two ends. Germline V gene sequence: CDR1 MNHEY, CDR2 SVGAGI. The sequence derives from a human donor in good health. This rearrangement joins TRBV6-5 to TRBJ2-5, with D maybe TRBD2 (5 bases). Source material: cultured non-Tr1 T cells, either the whole culture or a sorted T cell fraction (not recorded which). The CDR3 coding sequence is TGTGCCCCCGGGTTAGTTATCGGGGTAGGAGAGACCCAGTACTTC. Protein: CAPGLVIGVGETQYF.